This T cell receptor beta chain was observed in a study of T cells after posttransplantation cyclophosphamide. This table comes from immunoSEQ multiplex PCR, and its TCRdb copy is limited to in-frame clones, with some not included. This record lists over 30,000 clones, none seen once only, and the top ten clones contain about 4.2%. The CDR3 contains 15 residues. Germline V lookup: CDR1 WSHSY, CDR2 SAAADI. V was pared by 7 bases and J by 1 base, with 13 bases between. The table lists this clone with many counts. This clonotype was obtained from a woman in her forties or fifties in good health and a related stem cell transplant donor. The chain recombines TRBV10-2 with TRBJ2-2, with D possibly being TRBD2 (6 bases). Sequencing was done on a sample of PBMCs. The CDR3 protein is CASTRGGWNTGELFF. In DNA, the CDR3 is TGCGCCAGCACGCGGGGCGGCTGGAACACCGGGGAGCTGTTTTTT.